The present T cell receptor beta chain was sequenced within a study of beta chain features in type 1 diabetes. Background on the study: Summed over all samples, the examined sorted cells came to 107,917,701. Whole-study results and caveats: Researchers report that Type 1 diabetes patients had moderately but significantly shorter TCRB CDR3s across all four CD4+ subsets. Diminished insertions and augmented deletions at VDJ junctions characterized type 1 diabetes patients. The study found that naive, central memory and Treg TCRB repertoires appeared more similar in patients than in healthy donors.

The CDR3 runs 14 residues. In germline, CDR1 is SGHTA, CDR2 FQGNSA. V lost 5 bases, J lost 2 bases, and 12 bases lay in between. A few counts support this clone. Its matching antigen is unknown. Per donor, one heparinised blood draw averaged roughly 120 mL. Since all of the isolated RNA was reverse transcribed, expressed TCRB transcripts were what got sequenced. Sequencing was performed with immunoSEQ multiplex PCR; in TCRdb, only in-frame clones are kept and a portion is missing. Of about 230,000 clones detected, around 15% appear once; the ten largest clones hold approximately 0.081%. This sequence joins TRBV7-2 and TRBJ2-5; no firm D call. This clonotype was sampled from a man aged 25-40 years with type 1 diabetes. The material sequenced was naive CD4+ T cells from blood. The CDR3 reads CASSRRTVQETQYF. Written as DNA, the CDR3 is TGTGCCAGCAGCCGCAGGACGGTTCAAGAGACCCAGTACTTC.